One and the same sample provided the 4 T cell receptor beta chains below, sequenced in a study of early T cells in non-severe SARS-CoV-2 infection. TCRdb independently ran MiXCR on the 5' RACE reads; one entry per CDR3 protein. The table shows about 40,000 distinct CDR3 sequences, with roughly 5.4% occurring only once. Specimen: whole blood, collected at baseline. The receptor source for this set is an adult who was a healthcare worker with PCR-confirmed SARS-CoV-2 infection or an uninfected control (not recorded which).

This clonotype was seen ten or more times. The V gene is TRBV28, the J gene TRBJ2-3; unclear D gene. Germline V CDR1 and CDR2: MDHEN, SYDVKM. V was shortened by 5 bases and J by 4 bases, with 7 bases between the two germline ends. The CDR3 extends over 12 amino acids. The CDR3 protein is CASSPVADTQYF. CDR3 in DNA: TGTGCCAGCAGTCCAGTCGCAGATACGCAGTATTTT.

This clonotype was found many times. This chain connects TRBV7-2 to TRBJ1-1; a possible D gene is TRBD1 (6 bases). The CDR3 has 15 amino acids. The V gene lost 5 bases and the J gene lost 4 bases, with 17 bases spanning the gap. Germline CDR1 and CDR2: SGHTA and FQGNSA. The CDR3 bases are TGTGCCAGCAGCCCCGCACAGGGACGGGGCACTGAAGCTTTCTTT. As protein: CASSPAQGRGTEAFF.

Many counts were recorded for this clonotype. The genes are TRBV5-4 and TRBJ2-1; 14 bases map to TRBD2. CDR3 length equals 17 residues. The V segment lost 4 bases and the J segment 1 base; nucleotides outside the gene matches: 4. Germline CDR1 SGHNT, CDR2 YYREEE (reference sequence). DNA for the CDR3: TGTGCCAGCAGCAAGACTAGCGGGAGGGGTTCCTACAATGAGCAGTTCTTC. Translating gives CASSKTSGRGSYNEQFF.

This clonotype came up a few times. CDR3 coding DNA: TGTGCCAGCAGAGGGACTAGCTCCTACGAGCAGTACTTC. Translation: CASRGTSSYEQYF. V is TRBV6-5 and J is TRBJ2-7, with 8 positions matching TRBD2. In germline, CDR1 is MNHEY, CDR2 SVGAGI. CDR3 size: 13 residues. With 6 bases clipped from V and 0 bases from J, the junction kept 1 base outside the gene matches.